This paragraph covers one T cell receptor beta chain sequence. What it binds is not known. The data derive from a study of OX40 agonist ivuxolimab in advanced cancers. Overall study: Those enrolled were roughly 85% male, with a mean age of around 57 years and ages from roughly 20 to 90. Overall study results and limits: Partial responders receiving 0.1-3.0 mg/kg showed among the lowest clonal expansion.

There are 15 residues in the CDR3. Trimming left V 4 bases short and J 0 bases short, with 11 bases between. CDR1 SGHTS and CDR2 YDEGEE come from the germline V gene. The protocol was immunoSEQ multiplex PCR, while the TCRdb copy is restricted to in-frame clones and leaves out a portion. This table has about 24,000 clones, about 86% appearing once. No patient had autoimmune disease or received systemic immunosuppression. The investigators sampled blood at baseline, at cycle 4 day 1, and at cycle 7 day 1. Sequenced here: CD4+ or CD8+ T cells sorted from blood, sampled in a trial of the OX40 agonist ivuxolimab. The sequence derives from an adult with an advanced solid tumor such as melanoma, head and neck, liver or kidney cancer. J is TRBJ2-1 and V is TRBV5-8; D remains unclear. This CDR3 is CASSVLVSSYNEQFF. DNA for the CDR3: TGTGCCAGCAGCGTTCTGGTGAGCTCCTACAATGAGCAGTTCTTC.